Here is one T cell receptor beta chain with its context. The data belong to a study of blood T cell repertoires in COVID-19. The ends lost 0 bases at V and 0 bases at J; junction bases unmatched: 6. Germline CDR1 is MNHEY and CDR2 is SVGEGT. The CDR3 sequence is 17 residues long. This table comes from immunoSEQ multiplex PCR, and its TCRdb copy is limited to in-frame clones, with some not included. The sample yields more than 100,000 clones, more than 75% seen once. The chain employs TRBV6-2 or TRBV6-3 and TRBJ1-1; 8 bases fit TRBD1. The sequence came from a woman aged 55 to 70 with acute or convalescent COVID-19. The source material was peripheral blood. This CDR3 reads CASSYSSTGVMNTEAFF. For the CDR3, the DNA is TGTGCCAGCAGTTACTCTTCGACAGGGGTTATGAACACTGAAGCTTTCTTT.